This T cell receptor beta chain was observed in a study of T cell repertoires in cytomegalovirus infection. The table lists this clonotype with many counts. TCRdb used MiXCR to reprocess the reads, holding one entry per CDR3 protein. The table records under 200,000 distinct CDR3 sequences, 9.5% of them present only once. V dropped 7 bases and J dropped 8 bases, with 23 bases sitting between them. CDR1 SGHVS and CDR2 FQNEAQ come from the germline V gene. The CDR3 loop spans 15 amino acids. The sequence was collected from a human donor in good health (CMV status not recorded). Some clones in this sample may be carry-over from other donors' samples. The genes are TRBV7-8 and TRBJ1-2; tentative D call: TRBD1 (6 bases). The sample consisted of PBMCs. CDR3 loop: CASTPTGARGGGYTF. CDR3 in DNA: TGTGCCAGCACCCCGACAGGAGCCCGGGGGGGCGGCTACACCTTC.